This record covers a single T cell receptor (beta chain). Germline V gene data show CDR1 as LGHDT and CDR2 as YNNKEL (reference sequence). The CDR3 contains 17 residues. The ends lost 2 bases at V and 5 bases at J; junction bases unmatched: 9. Original data processing: Reference gene primer amplification gave estimated nucleated cell counts. Repertoires were generated with immunoSEQ multiplex PCR, while TCRdb's copy carries only in-frame clones and drops some. That table furnishes V, J and clone size, whereas the DNA furnished D and trimming. Among over 120,000 clones listed, 85% to 90% were seen once. This sample was included in a study of blood T cell repertoires in COVID-19. Whole-study context: There were acute and convalescent COVID-19 samples, and they came from the United States, Italy and Spain.

The sequenced sample was peripheral blood. The sequence was collected from a man aged 60 to 69 with active or convalescent COVID-19. This chain uses TRBV3-1 (or the pseudogene TRBV3-2) with TRBJ2-1; 10 bases are shared with TRBD2. For the CDR3, the DNA is TGTGCCAGCAGCCAATGGCCTAGCGGGAGTCTCGACAATGAGCAGTTCTTC. Amino acids: CASSQWPSGSLDNEQFF.